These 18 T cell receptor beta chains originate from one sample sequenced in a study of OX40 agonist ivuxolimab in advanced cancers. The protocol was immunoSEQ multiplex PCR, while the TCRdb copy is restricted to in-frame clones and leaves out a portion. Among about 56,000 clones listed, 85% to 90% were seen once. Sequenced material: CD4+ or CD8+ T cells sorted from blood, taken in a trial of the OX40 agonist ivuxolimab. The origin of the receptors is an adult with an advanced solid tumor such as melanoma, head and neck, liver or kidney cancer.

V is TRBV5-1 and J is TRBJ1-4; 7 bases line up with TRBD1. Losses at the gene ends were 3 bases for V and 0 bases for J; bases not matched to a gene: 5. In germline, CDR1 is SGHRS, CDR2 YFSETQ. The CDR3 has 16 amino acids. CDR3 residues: CASSSNTGATNEKLFF. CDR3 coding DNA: TGCGCCAGCAGCTCAAATACAGGGGCAACTAATGAAAAACTGTTTTTT.

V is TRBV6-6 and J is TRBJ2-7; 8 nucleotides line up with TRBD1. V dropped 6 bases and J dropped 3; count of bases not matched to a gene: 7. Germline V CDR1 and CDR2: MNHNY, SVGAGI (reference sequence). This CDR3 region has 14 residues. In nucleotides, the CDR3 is TGTGCCAGCAGACACGGACAGGGATTCTACGAGCAGTACTTC. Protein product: CASRHGQGFYEQYF.

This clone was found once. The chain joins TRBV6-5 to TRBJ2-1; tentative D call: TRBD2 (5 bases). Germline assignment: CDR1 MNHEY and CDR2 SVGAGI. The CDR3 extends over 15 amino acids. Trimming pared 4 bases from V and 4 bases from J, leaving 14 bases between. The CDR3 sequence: CASSFGGLHYNEQFF. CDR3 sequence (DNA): TGTGCCAGCAGTTTCGGAGGACTTCATTACAATGAGCAGTTCTTC.

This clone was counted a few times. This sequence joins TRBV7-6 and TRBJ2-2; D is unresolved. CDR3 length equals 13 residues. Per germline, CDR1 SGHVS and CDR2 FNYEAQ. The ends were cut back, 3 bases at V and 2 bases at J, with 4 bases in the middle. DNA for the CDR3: TGTGCCAGCAGCTTCACAAACACCGGGGAGCTGTTTTTT. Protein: CASSFTNTGELFF.

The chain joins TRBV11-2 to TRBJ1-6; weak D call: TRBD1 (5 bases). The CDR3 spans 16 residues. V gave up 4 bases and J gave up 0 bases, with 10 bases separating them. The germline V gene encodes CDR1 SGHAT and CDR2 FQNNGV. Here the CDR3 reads CASSSSGSSYNSPLHF. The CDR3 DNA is TGTGCCAGCAGCTCCTCAGGGAGCTCCTATAATTCACCCCTCCACTTT. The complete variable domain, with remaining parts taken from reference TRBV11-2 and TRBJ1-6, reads EAGVAQSPRYKIIEKRQSVAFWCNPISGHATLYWYQQILGQGPKLLIQFQNNGVVDDSQLPKDRFSAERLKGVDSTLKIQPAKLEDSAVYLCASSSSGSSYNSPLHFGNGTRLTVT.

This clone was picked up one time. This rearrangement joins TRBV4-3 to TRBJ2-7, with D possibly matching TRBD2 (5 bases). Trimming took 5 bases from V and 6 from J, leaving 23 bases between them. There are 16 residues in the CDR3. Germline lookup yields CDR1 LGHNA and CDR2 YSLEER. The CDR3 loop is CASSSMYGIELGEQYF. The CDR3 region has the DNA TGCGCCAGCAGCTCCATGTACGGGATCGAACTCGGCGAGCAGTACTTC.

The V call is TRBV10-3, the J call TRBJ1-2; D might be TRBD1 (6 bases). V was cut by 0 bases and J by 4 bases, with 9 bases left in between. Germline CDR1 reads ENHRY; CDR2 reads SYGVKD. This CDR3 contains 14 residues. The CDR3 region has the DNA TGTGCCATCAGTGAGTCGAGGGGGACCTATGGCTACACCTTC. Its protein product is CAISESRGTYGYTF.

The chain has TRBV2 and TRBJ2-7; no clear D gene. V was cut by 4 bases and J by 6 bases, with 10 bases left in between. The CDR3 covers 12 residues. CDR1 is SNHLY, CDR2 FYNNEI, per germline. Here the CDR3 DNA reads TGTGCCAGCAGTGCACAGTGGGGCGAGCAGTACTTC. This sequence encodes CASSAQWGEQYF.

CDR3 in DNA: TGTGCCAGCAGCTTAAGGACCTCGGGAGGCGAAAAACTGTTTTTT. Translated: CASSLRTSGGEKLFF. V is TRBV7-9 and J is TRBJ1-4, with D hard to call. Per the germline V gene, CDR1 is SEHNR and CDR2 is FQNEAQ (reference sequence). V was clipped by 2 bases and J by 8 bases, with 15 bases between them. The CDR3 runs 15 residues.

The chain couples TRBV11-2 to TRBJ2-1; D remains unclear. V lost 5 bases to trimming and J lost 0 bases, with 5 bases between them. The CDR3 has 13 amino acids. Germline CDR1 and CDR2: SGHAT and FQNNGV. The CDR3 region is CASSQSSYNEQFF. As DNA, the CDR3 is TGTGCCAGCAGCCAAAGCTCCTACAATGAGCAGTTCTTC.

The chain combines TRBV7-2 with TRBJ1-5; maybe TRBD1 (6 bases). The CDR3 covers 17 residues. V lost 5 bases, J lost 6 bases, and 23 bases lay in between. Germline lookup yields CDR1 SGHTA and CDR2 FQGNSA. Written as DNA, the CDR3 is TGTGCCAGCAGCCTAAATCCCACAGGGAATACGGGTCAGCCCCAGCATTTT. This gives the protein CASSLNPTGNTGQPQHF. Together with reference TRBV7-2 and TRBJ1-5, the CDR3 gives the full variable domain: GAGVSQSPSNKVTEKGKDVELRCDPISGHTALYWYRQSLGQGLEFLIYFQGNSAPDKSGLPSDRFSAERTGGSVSTLTIQRTQQEDSAVYLCASSLNPTGNTGQPQHFGDGTRLSIL.

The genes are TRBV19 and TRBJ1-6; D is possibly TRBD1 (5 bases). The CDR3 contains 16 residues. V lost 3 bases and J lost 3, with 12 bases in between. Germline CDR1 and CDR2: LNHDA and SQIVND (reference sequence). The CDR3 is CASSIRGPSYNSPLHF. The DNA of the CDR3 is TGTGCCAGTAGTATTCGGGGACCGAGCTATAATTCACCCCTCCACTTT. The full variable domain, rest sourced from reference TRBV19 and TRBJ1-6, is DGGITQSPKYLFRKEGQNVTLSCEQNLNHDAMYWYRQDPGQGLRLIYYSQIVNDFQKGDIAEGYSVSREKKESFPLTVTSAQKNPTAFYLCASSIRGPSYNSPLHFGNGTRLTVT.

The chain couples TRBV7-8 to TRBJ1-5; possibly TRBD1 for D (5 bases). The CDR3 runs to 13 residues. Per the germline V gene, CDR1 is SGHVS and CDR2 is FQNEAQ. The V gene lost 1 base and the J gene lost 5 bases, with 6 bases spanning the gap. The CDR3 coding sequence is TGTGCCAGCAGCTTAGGGGGGGATCAGCCCCAGCATTTT. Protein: CASSLGGDQPQHF. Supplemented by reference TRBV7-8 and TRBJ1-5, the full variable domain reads GAGVSQSPRYKVAKRGQDVALRCDPISGHVSLFWYQQALGQGPEFLTYFQNEAQLDKSGLPSDRFFAERPEGSVSTLKIQRTQQEDSAVYLCASSLGGDQPQHFGDGTRLSIL.

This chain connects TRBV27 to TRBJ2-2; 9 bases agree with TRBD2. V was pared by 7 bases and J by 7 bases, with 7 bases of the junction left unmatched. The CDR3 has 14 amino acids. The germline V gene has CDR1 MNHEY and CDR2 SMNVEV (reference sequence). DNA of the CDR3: TGTGCCAGCAATATAGCGGGAGCCGTCGGGGAGCTGTTTTTT. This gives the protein CASNIAGAVGELFF.

CDR3 in DNA: TGTGCCATCAGTGAGGGGGAGGGGGTCTCCTACGAGCAGTACTTC. Translated: CAISEGEGVSYEQYF. V is TRBV10-3 and J is TRBJ2-7, with D possibly matching TRBD2 (7 bases). CDR1 is ENHRY, CDR2 SYGVKD, per germline. This CDR3 has 15 amino acids. Trimming removed 2 bases from V and 0 bases from J, with 11 bases in between.

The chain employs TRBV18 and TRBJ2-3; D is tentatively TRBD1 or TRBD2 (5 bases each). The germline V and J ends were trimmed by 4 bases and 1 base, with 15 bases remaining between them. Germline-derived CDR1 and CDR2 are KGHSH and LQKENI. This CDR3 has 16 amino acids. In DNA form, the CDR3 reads TGTGCCAGCTCACTACCCGGGACGGCCGGCACAGATACGCAGTATTTT. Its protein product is CASSLPGTAGTDTQYF.

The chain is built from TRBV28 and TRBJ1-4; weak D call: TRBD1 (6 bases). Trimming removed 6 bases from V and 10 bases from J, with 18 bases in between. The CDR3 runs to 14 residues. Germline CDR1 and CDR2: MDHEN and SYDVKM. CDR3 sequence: CASSSNQQGGKLFF. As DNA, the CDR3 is TGTGCCAGCAGCTCAAATCAACAGGGCGGAAAACTGTTTTTT.

CDR3 in DNA: TGTGCCAGCAGCTTACTCCCTAGCAGTGAGCAGTTCTTC. Translation: CASSLLPSSEQFF. The chain has TRBV7-3 and TRBJ2-1; the D gene is possibly TRBD2 (5 bases). CDR3 length equals 13 residues. Trimming cost V 2 bases and J 9 bases, with 11 bases left between them. Germline-derived CDR1 and CDR2 are SGHTA and FQGTGA.